This T cell receptor (beta chain) was obtained from a study of shared clonotypes between healthy human individuals. Findings of the study overall: A generally larger estimated richness was seen in naive subsets than in memory subsets. Donors were few, which limited the genetic and exposure-history diversity represented.

Germline V gives CDR1 WNHNN, CDR2 SYGVQD (reference sequence). The CDR3 sequence is 13 residues long. Trimming cost V 8 bases and J 0 bases, with 9 bases left between them. Profiling relied on immunoSEQ multiplex PCR, and the TCRdb table lists in-frame clones only, not all of them. The data show about 700,000 clones, about 74% seen once. Concerning this clone itself: The target antigen is unknown.

The TCR originated in a woman aged 30 to 39 in good health. What was sequenced was memory CD4+ T cells sorted from blood. The subset here: CD45RA-negative fraction. The genes are TRBV10-1 and TRBJ2-3; D may be TRBD2 (6 bases). CDR3 sequence: CASGGTSTDTQYF. The CDR3, as DNA: TGCGCCAGCGGCGGGACTAGCACAGATACGCAGTATTTT.